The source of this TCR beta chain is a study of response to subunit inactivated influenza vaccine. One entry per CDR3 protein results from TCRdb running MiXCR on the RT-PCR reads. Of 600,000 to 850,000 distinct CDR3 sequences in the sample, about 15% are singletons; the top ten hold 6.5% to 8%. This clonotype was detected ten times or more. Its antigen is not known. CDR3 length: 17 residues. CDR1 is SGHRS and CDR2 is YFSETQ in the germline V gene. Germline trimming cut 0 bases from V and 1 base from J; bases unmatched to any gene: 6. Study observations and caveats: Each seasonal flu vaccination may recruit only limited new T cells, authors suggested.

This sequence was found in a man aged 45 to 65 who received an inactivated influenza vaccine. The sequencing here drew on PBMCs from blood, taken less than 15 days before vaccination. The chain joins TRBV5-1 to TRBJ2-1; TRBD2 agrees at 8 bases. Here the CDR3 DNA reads TGCGCCAGCAGCTTGGCGGCGGGGGGACTATCCTACAATGAGCAGTTCTTC. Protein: CASSLAAGGLSYNEQFF.